Included here is one TCR beta chain sequence, with context. Followed over time, Seattle patients had been enrolled while infection was active. These data come from a study of blood T cell repertoires in COVID-19. The wider study: Some COVID-19 samples were acute and others convalescent; all came from the United States, Italy and Spain. In each case, the material was cDNA or gDNA derived from T cells, B-cell-depleted T cells, or PBMCs.

In germline, CDR1 is GTSNPN, CDR2 SVGIG (reference sequence). CDR3 length: 13 residues. Original analysis: Amplified reference gene primers provided the basis for estimating nucleated cell counts. TCRdb's table, derived via immunoSEQ multiplex PCR, lists solely in-frame clones and lacks some. The DNA gave D and trimming, while V, J and clone size come from that table. The sample holds 190,000 or so clones; 94% are singletons and the top ten take about 0.76%. The receptor was isolated from a man under 40 with COVID-19, enrolled during active disease. Sequenced input: peripheral blood. J is TRBJ1-3 and V is TRBV30; D not resolved. The CDR3 sequence: CVPPAGTGNTIYF. The CDR3 nucleotides are TGTGTCCCCCCGGCGGGTACCGGAAACACCATATATTTT.